The source of this TCR beta chain is a study of blood T cell repertoires in COVID-19 (dated by TCRdb to 2018 to 2021). Study-level background: Samples covering the acute and convalescent phases of COVID-19 were provided by collaborators in the United States, Italy and Spain. Deeply sampled blood TCRbeta repertoires from subjects exposed to, actively infected with, or recovered from COVID-19 were included in the dataset. The prospective study material was composed of cDNA or gDNA derived from T cells, B-cell-depleted T cells, or PBMCs. Samples were obtained from the ongoing ImmuneRACE study (first 160 participants) and from roughly 1,300 subjects provided by 6 global collaborators. Nearly every sample came with metadata listing a de-identified subject ID, COVID-19 status, age in years and sex. The repertoires were made available in a free public database intended to serve as a resource for research on the immune response to SARS-CoV-2. Where available, HLA class I and class II types were taken from metadata supplied by the sample provider and were not determined by assay-based typing. Results and caveats for the whole study, not just this receptor: How much clinical and demographic metadata was included differed by source and by participant, and the metadata was provided uncurated.

At one collaborating source in Seattle, patients were enrolled during active infection and were followed longitudinally through the course of disease. Whole blood was collected in K2EDTA tubes by collaborating institutions according to the institutions' own protocols. For TCRbeta analysis, collaborators shipped samples in one of three forms: frozen whole blood, isolated PBMCs, or DNA extracted from either of those sample types. The immunoSEQ Assay, a bias-controlled multiplex PCR, was used to amplify TCRbeta CDR3 regions from genomic DNA. Turning to the authors' computational methods: The number of nucleated cells in each sample was estimated by amplification of reference gene primers within the assay. Sequence reads were collapsed and filtered to measure the absolute abundance of every unique TCRbeta CDR3 rearrangement. For each sample, productive Simpson clonality was calculated as the square root of Simpson's diversity index across productive rearrangements. TCRdb took this table from immuneACCESS and kept in-frame rearrangements with V and J called. Such tables lack part of the clones; where checked against another copy, unresolved V genes explain under half of the gap, and the rest is unexplained. The V and J calls and clone size are taken from that table; D and trimming were inferred from the DNA. The sample contains roughly 340,000 clones, roughly nine tenths of them found a single time. Around 2.8% of the sample is in the top ten clones.

On this clone itself: The specificity of this receptor is unknown. Base quality data are lacking; no much larger clone is found one base away.

This clonotype was sampled from a woman in her thirties with COVID-19, enrolled during active disease. The sequencing sample was made of peripheral blood.

The DNA is as follows: TGTGCCAGCAGTTTAGCGGGACGAGGATTCGATGAGCAGTTCTTC. Its protein reads: CASSLAGRGFDEQFF. The V and J segments used are TRBV27 and TRBJ2-1; TRBD2 is possibly the D segment (6 matching bases). In the germline V gene (reference sequence), CDR1 corresponds to MNHEY and CDR2 to SMNVEV. The CDR3 goes from the cysteine to the phenylalanine over 15 residues. Only the CDR3 portion is preserved as DNA: 45 bases, with reading frame beginning at the first base. V is cut by 2 bases and J by 8 bases, and the space between the germline ends is 16 bases.